The T cell receptor (beta chain) under discussion was sequenced for a study of a mutant IDH1 vaccine in newly diagnosed glioma. Study summary: Eight vaccinations were given in weeks 1, 3, 5, 7, 11, 15, 19 and 23. Vaccinations were initiated 4-6 weeks following radiotherapy alone, or were given together with temozolomide cycles. The therapy given earlier, which was standard therapy, consisted of radiotherapy, temozolomide, or both, and most of the patients received both.

Libraries were prepared by immunoSEQ multiplex PCR; TCRdb keeps only in-frame clonotypes and omits some of them. The sample yields over 35,000 clones, 70% to 85% seen once. About this clone itself: Its antigen remains unidentified.

Described time point: week 23, last vaccination. Vaccine doses each comprised 300 ug of mutant IDH1 20-mer peptide, with topical imiquimod. This sample comprised PBMCs, obtained from a glioma patient whose treatment included an IDH1 peptide vaccine. The clonotype originates from a woman aged 18-29 years with glioma. Some clones in this sample may be carry-over from other donors' samples.

CDR3 in amino acids: CASSPYRGEETQYF. The CDR3, as DNA: TGTGCCAGCAGCCCCTATAGGGGTGAAGAGACCCAGTACTTC. The chain joins TRBV11-3 to TRBJ2-5; the D gene is possibly TRBD1 (5 bases). Between the trimmed V and J ends, which lost 5 bases and 3 bases, there was a span of 13 bases. The germline V gene has CDR1 SGHNT and CDR2 YENEEA. The CDR3 runs to 14 residues.